These 23 T cell receptor beta chains came from one sample sequenced in a study of T cells in Graves' hyperthyroidism and ophthalmopathy. The source material, RNA transcripts, was used to amplify TCR beta CDR3 regions. TCR CDR3 underwent first-round RT-PCR with the HTBI primer set. TCRdb reanalysed the multiplex PCR reads using MiXCR and keeps one entry per CDR3 protein. The sample records about 590,000 distinct CDR3 sequences, 13% to 15% being singletons. The sequenced material came from blood. These receptors came from a woman aged 18 to 35 with Graves' ophthalmopathy.

The rearrangement links TRBV7-3 to TRBJ2-1, with TRBD2 identical over 9 bases. With 5 bases clipped from V and 0 bases from J, the junction kept 14 bases outside the gene matches. CDR3 size: 19 residues. CDR1 and CDR2 from the germline V gene are SGHTA and FQGTGA. The CDR3 bases are TGTGCCAGCAGCCCGACCCTAACTAGCGGGTCTTTCTCCTACAATGAGCAGTTCTTC. The encoded protein is CASSPTLTSGSFSYNEQFF.

This clonotype has ten or more counts. CDR3 coding DNA: TGCGCCAGCAGCCCCTCCTACGGAGCGGGACCCCACGAGCAGTACTTC. Translation: CASSPSYGAGPHEQYF. The chain uses TRBV4-3 and TRBJ2-7; 7 bases align to TRBD2. The CDR3 has 16 amino acids. Germline CDR1 LGHNA, CDR2 YSLEER. With V trimmed by 4 bases and J by 5 bases, 14 bases remained unmatched.

The V and J genes are TRBV6-5 and TRBJ2-7; 9 bases are shared with TRBD1. Germline loops: CDR1 MNHEY, CDR2 SVGAGI. V shed 2 bases, J shed 3 bases, and the junction held 8 bases outside the gene matches. The CDR3 runs to 16 residues. CDR3 DNA: TGTGCCAGCAGTTACCGATCGGGACAGGGTCGCTACGAGCAGTACTTC. Its protein is CASSYRSGQGRYEQYF.

Ten or more counts support this clonotype. This chain connects TRBV13 to TRBJ2-2; 11 nucleotides align to TRBD2. The CDR3 is 14 amino acids. Germline V gene data show CDR1 as PRHDT and CDR2 as FYEKMQ (reference sequence). The trim removed 5 bases at V and 7 bases at J, leaving 3 bases unmatched. CDR3 nucleotide sequence: TGTGCCAGCAGCACCGGGACTAGCGGCGGGGAGCTGTTTTTT. Protein sequence: CASSTGTSGGELFF.

This clonotype was recorded at least ten times. The V call is TRBV27, the J call TRBJ1-3, with D possibly being TRBD1 (5 bases). Germline CDR1 and CDR2: MNHEY and SMNVEV (reference sequence). CDR3 length equals 17 residues. V dropped 5 bases and J dropped 4 bases, with 21 bases sitting between them. In DNA form, the CDR3 reads TGTGCCAGCAGTGCTAGAGACCAGGGCGTGGAAGGAAACACCATATATTTT. Encoded protein: CASSARDQGVEGNTIYF.

This clonotype was seen a few times. The chain is built from TRBV13 and TRBJ2-2; TRBD2 might be the D (6 bases). V shed 7 bases and J shed 4 bases, with 25 bases lying between them. This CDR3 region has 18 residues. Germline assignment: CDR1 PRHDT and CDR2 FYEKMQ (reference sequence). The CDR3 bases are TGTGCCAGCAACGCCCAGGTGGGAGCGGGTCGGGGCACCGGGGAGCTGTTTTTT. Amino acid sequence: CASNAQVGAGRGTGELFF. The variable domain in full, completed from reference TRBV13 and TRBJ2-2, reads AAGVIQSPRHLIKEKRETATLKCYPIPRHDTVYWYQQGPGQDPQFLISFYEKMQSDKGSIPDRFSAQQFSDYHSELNMSSLELGDSALYFCASNAQVGAGRGTGELFFGEGSRLTVL.

This clonotype was counted many times. This chain joins TRBV2 and TRBJ2-1; D possibly corresponds to TRBD1 (8 bases). Trimming shortened V by 7 bases and J by 2 bases, and 15 bases separated the two germline ends. The CDR3 loop spans 15 amino acids. CDR1 is SNHLY and CDR2 is FYNNEI in the germline V gene. The CDR3 DNA is TGTGCCAGCATCTTCACAGGGGGGGCCTACAATGAGCAGTTCTTC. It specifies CASIFTGGAYNEQFF.

J is TRBJ2-1 and V is TRBV19; D remains unclear. The ends were cut back, 3 bases at V and 6 bases at J, with 12 bases in the middle. This CDR3 comprises 14 residues. Germline V gives CDR1 LNHDA, CDR2 SQIVND (reference sequence). CDR3 nucleotides: TGTGCCAGTAGTATCAGTACGGATACCAATGAGCAGTTCTTC. This translates into CASSISTDTNEQFF.

This clonotype was counted at least ten times. This chain joins TRBV18 and TRBJ2-1; tentative D call: TRBD2 (5 bases). V lost 6 bases and J lost 7, with 16 bases in between. Germline V gene data show CDR1 as KGHSH and CDR2 as LQKENI. CDR3 size: 14 residues. The CDR3 bases are TGTGCCAGCTCCACGGGAACAAAACTAAATGAGCAGTTCTTC. This codes for CASSTGTKLNEQFF.

The CDR3 nucleotides read TGCGCCAGCAGCCAAGATCCGGCTAGCGGGTACGAGCAGTACTTC. Translating gives CASSQDPASGYEQYF. The J gene is TRBJ2-7, the V gene TRBV4-1, with TRBD2 matching 8 bases. CDR1 is MGHRA and CDR2 is YSYEKL in the germline V gene. This CDR3 has 15 amino acids. V lost 0 bases and J lost 4; bases outside the gene matches: 5.

This clonotype was picked up many times. The chain couples TRBV11-3 to TRBJ2-7; D call uncertain. Germline values: CDR1 SGHNT, CDR2 YENEEA. The ends were cut back, 5 bases at V and 4 bases at J, with 15 bases in the middle. The CDR3 sequence is 14 residues long. The CDR3 spells CASSRDKVLYEQYF. In nucleotides, the CDR3 is TGTGCCAGCAGCCGCGACAAGGTTTTATACGAGCAGTACTTC.

Of note for this clonotype: With a much larger clone just one base away, this may be a read error. The chain links TRBV29-1 to TRBJ2-5, with TRBD1 as a possible D gene (7 bases). Gene TRBJ2-1 matches the end of the DNA better, so the J call may be wrong. CDR1 SQVTM and CDR2 ANQGSEA come from the germline V gene. This CDR3 has 17 residues. In DNA, the CDR3 is TGCAGCGTTGACGGAGGGGGGTTCAGGGGGTACCAAGAGACCCAGTTCTTC. This sequence encodes CSVDGGGFRGYQETQFF.

This clonotype was seen many times. The chain combines TRBV5-1 with TRBJ2-1; TRBD2 agrees at 7 bases. The V gene end was trimmed by 4 bases and the J gene end by 0 bases; junction bases not matched to a gene: 10. CDR3 size: 17 residues. The germline CDR1 and CDR2 sequences are SGHRS and YFSETQ. CDR3 residues: CASSRTGRDSSYNEQFF. In nucleotides, the CDR3 is TGCGCCAGCAGCCGGACTGGGAGGGATAGCTCCTACAATGAGCAGTTCTTC.

This clonotype came up many times. This chain connects TRBV7-2 to TRBJ1-2; D possibly corresponds to TRBD1 (5 bases). Trimming cost V 3 bases and J 2 bases, with 10 bases left between them. This CDR3 is built from 14 residues. Germline values: CDR1 SGHTA, CDR2 FQGNSA. In DNA form, the CDR3 reads TGTGCCAGCAGCTTCTGGGACCACAACTATGGCTACACCTTC. It translates to CASSFWDHNYGYTF.

This clonotype was seen a single time. The chain carries TRBV11-3 and TRBJ2-1, with D maybe TRBD1 (5 bases). The CDR3 contains 14 residues. In germline, CDR1 is SGHNT, CDR2 YENEEA. The ends were cut back, 4 bases at V and 3 bases at J, with 10 bases in the middle. The CDR3 bases are TGTGCCAGCAGCTCCCCAGGGATCTACAATGAGCAGTTCTTC. It yields the protein CASSSPGIYNEQFF.

V is TRBV20-1 and J is TRBJ1-6; D ambiguous. V was shortened by 3 bases and J by 10 bases, with 22 bases between the two germline ends. The CDR3 has 16 amino acids. Germline V CDR1 and CDR2: DFQATT, SNEGSKA (reference sequence). The CDR3 DNA is TGCAGTGCTAGTTGGTTTCTCCCCGCGATGGGATCACCCCTCCACTTT. This sequence encodes CSASWFLPAMGSPLHF.

There are many counts of this clonotype. This chain links TRBV7-8 with TRBJ2-5; perhaps D is TRBD1 or TRBD2 (7 bases each). This CDR3 has 14 residues. The V gene lost 5 bases and the J gene lost 4 bases, with 14 bases spanning the gap. The V gene's germline CDR1 is SGHVS and CDR2 FQNEAQ. CDR3 bases: TGTGCCAGCAGCCCCAGGGGGGGTGGAGAGACCCAGTACTTC. Residues: CASSPRGGGETQYF.

This chain uses TRBV10-3 with TRBJ1-3; 7 bases align to TRBD1. CDR1 is ENHRY, CDR2 SYGVKD, per germline. V shed 2 bases, J shed 0 bases, and the junction held 4 bases outside the gene matches. The CDR3 is 16 amino acids. The CDR3 sequence is CAISEQGQSSGNTIYF. DNA of the CDR3: TGTGCCATCAGTGAGCAGGGACAGAGCTCTGGAAACACCATATATTTT.

This clonotype has a handful of counts. The V gene is TRBV5-1, the J gene TRBJ1-4; tentatively, D is TRBD1 (6 bases). CDR1 SGHRS and CDR2 YFSETQ come from the germline V gene. V lost 4 bases, J lost 6 bases, and 13 bases lay in between. The CDR3 extends over 14 amino acids. The CDR3 DNA follows: TGCGCCAGCAGCGAGGGGGACATCTATGAAAAACTGTTTTTT. Translating it yields CASSEGDIYEKLFF.

The chain is built from TRBV18 and TRBJ1-2; D might be TRBD1 (5 bases). Germline V CDR1 and CDR2: KGHSH, LQKENI. V was clipped by 2 bases and J by 5 bases, with 15 bases between them. The CDR3 runs 15 residues. The DNA for the CDR3 is TGTGCCAGCTCACCATCAGGCCAGGGAGGGTATGGCTACACCTTC. This gives the protein CASSPSGQGGYGYTF.

The sample holds many counts of this clonotype. This chain connects TRBV12-3 or TRBV12-4 to TRBJ1-1; TRBD1 is a possible D gene (5 bases). The CDR3 is 11 residues long. V shed 9 bases and J shed 6 bases, with 11 bases lying between them. Here the CDR3 DNA reads TGTGCCAGTCAGGGCAGCGCTGAAGCTTTCTTT. Translation: CASQGSAEAFF.

Points on this clonotype: This CDR3 fails to terminate in the conserved phenylalanine or tryptophan, so it likely reflects a read error. The chain carries TRBV25-1 and TRBJ2-3, with D possibly TRBD1 on 6 matching bases. Germline-derived CDR1 and CDR2 are MGHDK and SYGVNS. The CDR3 loop spans 16 amino acids. V lost 1 base and J 1 base, leaving 12 bases between the germline ends. The CDR3 DNA sequence: TGTGCCAGCAGTGAATTGGCACAGGGAGGCACAGATACGCAGTATTCT. Amino acid sequence: CASSELAQGGTDTQYS.

The V call is TRBV7-2, the J call TRBJ2-1, with 9 bases that match TRBD2. Germline CDR1 and CDR2: SGHTA and FQGNSA. The V and J ends lost 4 bases and 6 bases, in that order; junction bases with no gene match: 7. This CDR3 has 15 residues. CDR3 coding DNA: TGTGCCAGCAGCTCAAACCTAGCGGGAATCAATGAGCAGTTCTTC. This encodes CASSSNLAGINEQFF.